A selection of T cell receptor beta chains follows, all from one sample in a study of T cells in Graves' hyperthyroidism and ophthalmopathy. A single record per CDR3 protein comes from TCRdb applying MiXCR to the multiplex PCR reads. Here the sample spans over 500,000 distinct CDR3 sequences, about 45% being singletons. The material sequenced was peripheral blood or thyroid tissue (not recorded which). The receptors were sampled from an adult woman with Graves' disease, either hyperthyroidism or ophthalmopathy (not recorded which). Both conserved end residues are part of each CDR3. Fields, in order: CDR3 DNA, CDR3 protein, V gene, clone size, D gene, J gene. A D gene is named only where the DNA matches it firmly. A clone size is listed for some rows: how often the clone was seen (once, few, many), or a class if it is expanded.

DNA: TGCAGCTCAAGAAAAGGGACAGATCCCTACGAGCAGTACTTC; CDR3: CSSRKGTDPYEQYF; V: TRBV29-1; size: NA; D: TRBD1; J: TRBJ2-7
DNA: TGCGCCACCAGAAGAAACGATTACGAGCAGTACTTC; CDR3: CATRRNDYEQYF; V: TRBV5-1; size: NA; D: NA; J: TRBJ2-7
DNA: TGTGCCAGCAGCCACACTCGGACAGGGGTTGGCTACACCTTC; CDR3: CASSHTRTGVGYTF; V: TRBV5-4; size: NA; D: TRBD1; J: TRBJ1-2
DNA: TGTGCCAGTAGAGATACCGGGACGATTCCTGGAAACACCATATATTTT; CDR3: CASRDTGTIPGNTIYF; V: TRBV19; size: NA; D: NA; J: TRBJ1-3
DNA: TGTGCCAGCAGCGGGACAGGGGGACGCTCTGGGGCCAACGTCCTGACTTTC; CDR3: CASSGTGGRSGANVLTF; V: TRBV11-1; size: NA; D: TRBD1; J: TRBJ2-6
DNA: TGTGCCAGCAGCCAAGAGTCGGACAGCCAAGAGACCCAGTACTTC; CDR3: CASSQESDSQETQYF; V: TRBV14; size: many; D: NA; J: TRBJ2-5
DNA: TGTGCCACCAGTGCGGACGGCACCGGGGAGCTGTTTTTT; CDR3: CATSADGTGELFF; V: TRBV24-1; size: few; D: NA; J: TRBJ2-2
DNA: TGCAGTGCTAGAGATAGGCAGGGATATGGCTACACCTTC; CDR3: CSARDRQGYGYTF; V: TRBV20-1; size: many; D: NA; J: TRBJ1-2
DNA: TGCGCCAGCAGCCGCGGGAACGGTACTGAAGCTTTCTTT; CDR3: CASSRGNGTEAFF; V: TRBV4-3; size: few; D: NA; J: TRBJ1-1
DNA: TGTGCCAGCAGCTTAGGGGTAGGACTAGCGGGAGCGCAAGAGACCCAGTACTTC; CDR3: CASSLGVGLAGAQETQYF; V: TRBV11-2; size: many; D: TRBD2; J: TRBJ2-5
DNA: TGTGCCGTGTGGGCAGGGACAGCAAAAGAGACCCAGTACTTC; CDR3: CAVWAGTAKETQYF; V: TRBV10-3; size: few; D: TRBD1; J: TRBJ2-5
DNA: TGTGCCAGCAGCCCGGATCTTGGGGAGACCCAGTACTTC; CDR3: CASSPDLGETQYF; V: TRBV4-2; size: NA; D: NA; J: TRBJ2-5
DNA: TGTGCCAGCAGCCAGGACCCTCTCCCCCTCTACGAGCAGTACTTC; CDR3: CASSQDPLPLYEQYF; V: TRBV2; size: NA; D: NA; J: TRBJ2-7
DNA: TGTGCCAGCAGTCAGTGGTCGGGATATCAGCCCCAGCATTTT; CDR3: CASSQWSGYQPQHF; V: TRBV2; size: NA; D: NA; J: TRBJ1-5
DNA: TGTGCCAGCAGCTTACCAGGTTTTCAGCCCCAGCATTTT; CDR3: CASSLPGFQPQHF; V: TRBV7-2; size: NA; D: NA; J: TRBJ1-5
DNA: TGCAGCGTTGAAGGGGCGGGGAACCGAGAGACCCAGTACTTC; CDR3: CSVEGAGNRETQYF; V: TRBV29-1; size: NA; D: NA; J: TRBJ2-5
DNA: TGTGCCAGCAAGGGTCCCTATGGCTACACCTTC; CDR3: CASKGPYGYTF; V: TRBV2; size: NA; D: NA; J: TRBJ1-2
DNA: TGCAGTGCTAGCTATGCGGCGGGGCCCCTTTGGGGCACAGATACGCAGTATTTT; CDR3: CSASYAAGPLWGTDTQYF; V: TRBV20-1; size: NA; D: NA; J: TRBJ2-3
DNA: TGCGCCAGCTGCCTGGGGGACTCACGCCGACAGACCCAGTACTTC; CDR3: CASCLGDSRRQTQYF; V: TRBV5-1; size: many; D: NA; J: TRBJ2-5
DNA: TGTGCCAGCAGCCCCCGGAGTAGCGGGAGCCCTCCAGATACGCAGTATTTT; CDR3: CASSPRSSGSPPDTQYF; V: TRBV7-3; size: NA; D: TRBD2; J: TRBJ2-3
DNA: TGTGCCAGCAGTGAATGGCAGGGAAGACTAACTAATGAAAAACTGTTTTTT; CDR3: CASSEWQGRLTNEKLFF; V: TRBV2; size: many; D: NA; J: TRBJ1-4
DNA: TGCAGCGTTGTAATTTTAACGGGAGGAGGCTACACCTTC; CDR3: CSVVILTGGGYTF; V: TRBV29-1; size: few; D: NA; J: TRBJ1-2
DNA: TGTGCCAGCAGCTCCGGGACTTCTCAAGAGACCCAGTACTTC; CDR3: CASSSGTSQETQYF; V: TRBV11-2; size: many; D: NA; J: TRBJ2-5
DNA: TGTGCCAGCAGCCAAGATTACGGTTCACCCCTCCACTTT; CDR3: CASSQDYGSPLHF; V: TRBV3-1; size: many; D: NA; J: TRBJ1-6
DNA: TGTGCCAGCAGCTCACAGGGGTTTGGCTACACCTTC; CDR3: CASSSQGFGYTF; V: TRBV7-9; size: many; D: TRBD1; J: TRBJ1-2
DNA: TGCAGTCCACAGGGAAGCACCGGGGAGCTGTTTTTT; CDR3: CSPQGSTGELFF; V: TRBV20-1; size: NA; D: NA; J: TRBJ2-2
DNA: TGTGCCAGCAGCGATCCGGGACTAGCATTCTACGAGCAGTACTTC; CDR3: CASSDPGLAFYEQYF; V: TRBV6-2/TRBV6-3; size: few; D: TRBD2; J: TRBJ2-7
DNA: TGTGCCAGCAGTGAACAGGGTAGTAGTACTGAAGCTTTCTTT; CDR3: CASSEQGSSTEAFF; V: TRBV2; size: many; D: NA; J: TRBJ1-1
DNA: TGTGTCAGCAGCCCCCCTTCGGGCGGTTATGGCTACACCTTC; CDR3: CVSSPPSGGYGYTF; V: TRBV7-9; size: NA; D: NA; J: TRBJ1-2